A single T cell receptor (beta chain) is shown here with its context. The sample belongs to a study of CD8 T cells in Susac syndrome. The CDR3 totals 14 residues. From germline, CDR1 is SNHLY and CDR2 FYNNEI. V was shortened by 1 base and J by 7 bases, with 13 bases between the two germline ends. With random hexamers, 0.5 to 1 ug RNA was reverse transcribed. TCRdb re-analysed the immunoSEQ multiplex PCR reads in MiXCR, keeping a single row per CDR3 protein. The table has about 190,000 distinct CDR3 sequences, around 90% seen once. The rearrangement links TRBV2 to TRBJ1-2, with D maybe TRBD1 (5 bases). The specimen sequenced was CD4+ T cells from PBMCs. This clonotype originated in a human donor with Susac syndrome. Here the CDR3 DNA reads TGTGCCAGCAGTGAAGAGGGGAGGGGCGGTGGCTACACCTTC. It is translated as CASSEEGRGGGYTF.